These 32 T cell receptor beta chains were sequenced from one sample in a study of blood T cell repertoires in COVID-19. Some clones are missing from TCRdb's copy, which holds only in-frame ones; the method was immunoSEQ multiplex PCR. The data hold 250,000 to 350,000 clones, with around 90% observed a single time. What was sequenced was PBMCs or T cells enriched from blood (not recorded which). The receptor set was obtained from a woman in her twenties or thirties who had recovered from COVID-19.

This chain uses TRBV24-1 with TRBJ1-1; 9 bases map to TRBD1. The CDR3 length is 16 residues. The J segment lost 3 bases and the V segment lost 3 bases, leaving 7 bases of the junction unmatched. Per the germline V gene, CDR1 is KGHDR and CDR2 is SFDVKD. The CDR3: CATSDAPGQGYTEAFF. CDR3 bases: TGTGCCACCAGTGATGCACCGGGACAGGGCTACACTGAAGCTTTCTTT.

Here the CDR3 reads CASSVQGHNNEQFF. CDR3 sequence (DNA): TGTGCCAGCAGCGTACAGGGCCATAATAATGAGCAGTTCTTC. The genes are TRBV9 and TRBJ2-1; possible D gene TRBD1, 5 bases. Germline V CDR1 and CDR2: SGDLS, YYNGEE. This CDR3 has 14 residues. The V and J ends lost 1 base and 7 bases respectively, with 12 bases between them.

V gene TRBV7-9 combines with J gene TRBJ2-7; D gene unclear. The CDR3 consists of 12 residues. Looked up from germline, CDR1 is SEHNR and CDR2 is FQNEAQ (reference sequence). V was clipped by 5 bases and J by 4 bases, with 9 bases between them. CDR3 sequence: CASSRNEYEQYF. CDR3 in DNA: TGTGCCAGCAGCCGAAACGAGTACGAGCAGTACTTC.

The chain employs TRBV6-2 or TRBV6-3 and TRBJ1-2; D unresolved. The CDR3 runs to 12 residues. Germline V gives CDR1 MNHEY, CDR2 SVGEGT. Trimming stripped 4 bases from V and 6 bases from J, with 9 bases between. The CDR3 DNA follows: TGTGCCAGCAGTTTCGCAGGTGATGGCTACACCTTC. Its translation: CASSFAGDGYTF.

CDR3: CASTLEGTGAGNTIYF. The CDR3 DNA reads as TGTGCCAGCACCTTAGAGGGGACAGGGGCTGGAAACACCATATATTTT. The J gene is TRBJ1-3, the V gene TRBV28, with TRBD1 identical over 10 bases. Germline V gives CDR1 MDHEN, CDR2 SYDVKM. The CDR3 is 16 residues long. J was trimmed by 2 bases and V by 7 bases; bases with no gene match: 8.

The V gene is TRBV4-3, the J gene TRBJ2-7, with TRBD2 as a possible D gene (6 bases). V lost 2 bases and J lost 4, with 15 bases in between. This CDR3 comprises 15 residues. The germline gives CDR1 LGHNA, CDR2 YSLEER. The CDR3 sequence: CASSQTTVGGYEQYF. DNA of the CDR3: TGCGCCAGCAGCCAAACGACCGTGGGAGGTTACGAGCAGTACTTC.

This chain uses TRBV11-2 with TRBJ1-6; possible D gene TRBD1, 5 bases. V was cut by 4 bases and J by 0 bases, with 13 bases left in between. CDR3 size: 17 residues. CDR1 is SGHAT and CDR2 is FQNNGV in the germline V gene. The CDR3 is CASSSGGASSYNSPLHF. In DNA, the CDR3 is TGTGCCAGCAGCTCAGGAGGGGCCAGCTCCTATAATTCACCCCTCCACTTT. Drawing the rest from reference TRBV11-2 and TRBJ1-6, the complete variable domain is EAGVAQSPRYKIIEKRQSVAFWCNPISGHATLYWYQQILGQGPKLLIQFQNNGVVDDSQLPKDRFSAERLKGVDSTLKIQPAKLEDSAVYLCASSSGGASSYNSPLHFGNGTRLTVT.

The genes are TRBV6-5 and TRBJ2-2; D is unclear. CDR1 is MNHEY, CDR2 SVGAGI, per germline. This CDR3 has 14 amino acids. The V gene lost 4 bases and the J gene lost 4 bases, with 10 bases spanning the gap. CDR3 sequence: CASSLESGTGELFF. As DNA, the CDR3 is TGTGCCAGCAGTTTGGAGTCGGGCACCGGGGAGCTGTTTTTT.

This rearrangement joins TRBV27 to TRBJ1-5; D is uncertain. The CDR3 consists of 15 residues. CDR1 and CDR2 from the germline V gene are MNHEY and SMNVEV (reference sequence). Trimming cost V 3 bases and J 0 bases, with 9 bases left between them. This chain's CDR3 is CASSLSRNSNQPQHF. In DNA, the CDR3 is TGTGCCAGCAGTTTGTCCAGAAATAGCAATCAGCCCCAGCATTTT.

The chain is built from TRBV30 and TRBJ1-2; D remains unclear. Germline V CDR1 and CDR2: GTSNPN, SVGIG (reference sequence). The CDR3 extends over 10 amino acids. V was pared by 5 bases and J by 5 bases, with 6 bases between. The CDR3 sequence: CAWGLYGYTF. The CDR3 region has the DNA TGTGCCTGGGGACTTTATGGCTACACCTTC.

The CDR3 bases are TGCAGCGTTGAAGATACGGGACACCCGAAACCCTACGAGCAGTACTTC. Protein: CSVEDTGHPKPYEQYF. V is TRBV29-1 and J is TRBJ2-7; D might be TRBD1 (6 bases). The CDR3 is 16 amino acids. The V end lost 0 bases, the J end lost 2 bases, and 17 bases lay between the germline ends. Germline V lookup: CDR1 SQVTM, CDR2 ANQGSEA.

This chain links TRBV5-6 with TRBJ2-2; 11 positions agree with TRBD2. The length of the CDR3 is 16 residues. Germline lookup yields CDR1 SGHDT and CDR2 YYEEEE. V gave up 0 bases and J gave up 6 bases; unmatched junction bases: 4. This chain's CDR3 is CASSLGLAGGSGELFF. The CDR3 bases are TGTGCCAGCAGCTTGGGGCTAGCGGGAGGTTCCGGGGAGCTGTTTTTT.

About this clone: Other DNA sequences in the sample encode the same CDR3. CDR3 nucleotides: TGCAGCGTTGTCCCGGGACAGGGGAACACTGAAGCTTTCTTT. This translates into CSVVPGQGNTEAFF. J is TRBJ1-1 and V is TRBV29-1, with TRBD1 matching 9 bases. The V gene's germline CDR1 is SQVTM and CDR2 ANQGSEA. CDR3 size: 14 residues. V dropped 4 bases and J dropped 1; count of bases not matched to a gene: 4.

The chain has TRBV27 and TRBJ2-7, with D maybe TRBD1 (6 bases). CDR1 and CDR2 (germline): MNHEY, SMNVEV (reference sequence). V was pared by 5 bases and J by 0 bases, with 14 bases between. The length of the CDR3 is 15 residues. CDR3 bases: TGTGCCAGCAGTCCATTAGCGACAGGCTCCTACGAGCAGTACTTC. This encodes CASSPLATGSYEQYF.

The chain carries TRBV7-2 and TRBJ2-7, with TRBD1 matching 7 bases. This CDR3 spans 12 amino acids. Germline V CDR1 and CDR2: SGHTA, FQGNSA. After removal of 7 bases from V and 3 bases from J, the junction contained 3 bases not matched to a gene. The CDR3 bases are TGTGCCAGCAACGACAGGGACTACGAGCAGTACTTC. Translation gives CASNDRDYEQYF.

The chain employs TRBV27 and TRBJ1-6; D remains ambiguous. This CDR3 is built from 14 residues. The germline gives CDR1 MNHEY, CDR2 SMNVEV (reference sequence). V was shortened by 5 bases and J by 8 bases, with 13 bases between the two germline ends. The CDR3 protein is CASSHRENYSPLHF. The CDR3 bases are TGTGCCAGCAGTCACCGGGAGAATTATTCACCCCTCCACTTT.

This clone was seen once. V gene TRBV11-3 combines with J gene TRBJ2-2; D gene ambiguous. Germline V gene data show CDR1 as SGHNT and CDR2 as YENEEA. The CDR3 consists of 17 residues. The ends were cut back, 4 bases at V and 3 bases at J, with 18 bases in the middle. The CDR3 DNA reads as TGTGCCAGCAGCTCCCTAGGCCAAGCCCGAGACACCGGGGAGCTGTTTTTT. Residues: CASSSLGQARDTGELFF.

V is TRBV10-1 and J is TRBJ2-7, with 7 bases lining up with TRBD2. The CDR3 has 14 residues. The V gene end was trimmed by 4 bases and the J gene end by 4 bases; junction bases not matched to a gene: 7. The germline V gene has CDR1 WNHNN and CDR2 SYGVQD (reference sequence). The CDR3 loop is CASSARRELYEQYF. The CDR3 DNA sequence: TGCGCCAGCAGTGCTCGGCGGGAGTTGTACGAGCAGTACTTC.

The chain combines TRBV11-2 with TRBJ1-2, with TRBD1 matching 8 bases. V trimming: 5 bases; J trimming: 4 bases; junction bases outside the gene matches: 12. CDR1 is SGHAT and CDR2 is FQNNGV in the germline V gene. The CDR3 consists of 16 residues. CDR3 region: CASSLGQGGAPYGYTF. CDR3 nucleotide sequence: TGTGCCAGCAGCCTCGGACAGGGAGGAGCCCCCTATGGCTACACCTTC.

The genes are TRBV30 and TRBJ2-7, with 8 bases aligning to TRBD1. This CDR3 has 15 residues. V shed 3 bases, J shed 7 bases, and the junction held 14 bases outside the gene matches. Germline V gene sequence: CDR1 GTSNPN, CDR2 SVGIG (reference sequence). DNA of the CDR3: TGTGCCTGGAGCCGACGCCGCGACAGGGGTGGGGAGCAGTACTTC. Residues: CAWSRRRDRGGEQYF.

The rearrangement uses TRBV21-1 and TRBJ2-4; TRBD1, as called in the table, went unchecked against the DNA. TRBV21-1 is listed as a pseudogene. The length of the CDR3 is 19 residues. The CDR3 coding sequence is TGTGCCAGCAGCAAAGCGCTAAGGGGGCGGGATTTGGCCAAAAACATTCAGTACTTC. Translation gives CASSKALRGRDLAKNIQYF.

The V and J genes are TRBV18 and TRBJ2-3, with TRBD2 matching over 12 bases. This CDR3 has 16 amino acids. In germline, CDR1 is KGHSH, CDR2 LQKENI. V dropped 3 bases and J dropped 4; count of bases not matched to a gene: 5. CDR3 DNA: TGTGCCAGCTCACCCGTACTAGCGGGAGGAGCAGATACGCAGTATTTT. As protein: CASSPVLAGGADTQYF.

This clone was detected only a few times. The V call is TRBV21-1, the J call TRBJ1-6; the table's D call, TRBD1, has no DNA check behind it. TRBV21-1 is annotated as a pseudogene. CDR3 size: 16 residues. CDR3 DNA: TGTGCCAGCAGCAAAGTCGCCAGGGGGTTGAATTCACCCCTCCACTTT. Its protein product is CASSKVARGLNSPLHF.

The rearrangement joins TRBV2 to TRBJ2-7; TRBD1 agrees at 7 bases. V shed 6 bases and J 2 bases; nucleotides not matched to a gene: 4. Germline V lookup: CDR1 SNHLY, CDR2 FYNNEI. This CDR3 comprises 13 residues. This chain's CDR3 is CASSLDRTYEQYF. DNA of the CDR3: TGTGCCAGCAGCCTGGACAGGACCTACGAGCAGTACTTC.

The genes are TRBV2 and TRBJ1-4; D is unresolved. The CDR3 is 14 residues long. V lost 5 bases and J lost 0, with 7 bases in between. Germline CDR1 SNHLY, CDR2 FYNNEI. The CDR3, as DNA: TGTGCCAGCAGTCGGGGTGCAACTAATGAAAAACTGTTTTTT. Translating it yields CASSRGATNEKLFF.

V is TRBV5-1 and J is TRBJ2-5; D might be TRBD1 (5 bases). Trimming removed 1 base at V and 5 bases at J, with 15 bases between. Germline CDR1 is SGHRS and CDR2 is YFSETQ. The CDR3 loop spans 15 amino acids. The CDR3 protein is CASSLQQALVETQYF. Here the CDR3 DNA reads TGCGCCAGCAGCTTGCAACAGGCATTGGTGGAGACCCAGTACTTC.

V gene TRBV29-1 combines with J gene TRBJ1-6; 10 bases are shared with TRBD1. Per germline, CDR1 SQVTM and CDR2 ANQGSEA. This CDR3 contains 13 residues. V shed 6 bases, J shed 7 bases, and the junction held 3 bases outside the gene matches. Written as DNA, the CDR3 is TGCAGCGTGCGGACAGGGGGAAATTCACCCCTCCACTTT. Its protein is CSVRTGGNSPLHF.

The CDR3 here is CATSDEGEQYF. The CDR3 bases are TGTGCCACCAGTGATGAGGGCGAGCAGTACTTC. The V gene is TRBV24-1, the J gene TRBJ2-7, with a weak D call TRBD2 (5 bases). CDR1 KGHDR and CDR2 SFDVKD come from the germline V gene. CDR3 length equals 11 residues. V was shortened by 3 bases and J by 6 bases, with 5 bases between the two germline ends.

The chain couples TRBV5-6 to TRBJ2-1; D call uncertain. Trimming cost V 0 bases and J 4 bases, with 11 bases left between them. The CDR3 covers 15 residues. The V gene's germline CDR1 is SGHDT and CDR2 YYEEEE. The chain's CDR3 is CASSLGGSSYNEQFF. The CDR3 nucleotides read TGTGCCAGCAGCTTGGGCGGTTCCTCTTACAATGAGCAGTTCTTC.

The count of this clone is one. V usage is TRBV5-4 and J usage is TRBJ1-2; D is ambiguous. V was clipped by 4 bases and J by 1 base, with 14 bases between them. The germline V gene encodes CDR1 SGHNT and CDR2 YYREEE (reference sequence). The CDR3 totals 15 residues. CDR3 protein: CASSPEGNLNYGYTF. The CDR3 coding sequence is TGTGCCAGCAGCCCAGAGGGTAACCTTAACTATGGCTACACCTTC.

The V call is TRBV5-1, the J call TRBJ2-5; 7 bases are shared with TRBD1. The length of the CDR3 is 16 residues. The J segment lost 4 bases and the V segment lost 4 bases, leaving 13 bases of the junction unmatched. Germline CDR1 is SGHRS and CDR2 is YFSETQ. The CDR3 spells CASSKPGTETLETQYF. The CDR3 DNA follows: TGCGCCAGCAGCAAACCCGGGACAGAAACTTTAGAGACCCAGTACTTC.

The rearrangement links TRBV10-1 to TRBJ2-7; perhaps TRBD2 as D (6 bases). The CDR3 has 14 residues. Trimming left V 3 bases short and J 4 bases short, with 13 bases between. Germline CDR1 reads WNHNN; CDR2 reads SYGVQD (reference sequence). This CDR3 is CASSEGGHGYEQYF. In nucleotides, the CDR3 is TGCGCCAGCAGTGAAGGAGGGCACGGGTACGAGCAGTACTTC.